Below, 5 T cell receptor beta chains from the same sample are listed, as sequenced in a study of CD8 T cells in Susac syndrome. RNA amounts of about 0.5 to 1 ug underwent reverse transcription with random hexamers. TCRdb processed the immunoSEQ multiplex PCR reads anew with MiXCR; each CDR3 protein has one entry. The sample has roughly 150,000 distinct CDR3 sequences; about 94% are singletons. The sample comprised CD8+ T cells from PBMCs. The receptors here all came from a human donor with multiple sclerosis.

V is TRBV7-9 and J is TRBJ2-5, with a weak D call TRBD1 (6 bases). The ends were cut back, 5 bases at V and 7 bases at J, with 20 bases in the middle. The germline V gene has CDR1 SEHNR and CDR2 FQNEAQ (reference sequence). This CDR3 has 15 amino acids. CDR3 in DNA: TGTGCCAGCAGCGACCGACAGGACACCCTCGGGACCCAGTACTTC. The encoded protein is CASSDRQDTLGTQYF.

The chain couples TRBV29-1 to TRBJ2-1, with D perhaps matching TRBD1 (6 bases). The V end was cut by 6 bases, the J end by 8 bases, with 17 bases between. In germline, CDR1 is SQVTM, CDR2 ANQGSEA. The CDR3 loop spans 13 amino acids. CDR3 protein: CSVENRVGYEQFF. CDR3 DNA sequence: TGCAGCGTGGAAAACAGGGTTGGCTATGAGCAGTTCTTC.

In DNA, the CDR3 is TGTGCCAGCAGTCAGTCGGGACTCAACGAGCAGTACTTC. Protein sequence: CASSQSGLNEQYF. The gene calls are TRBV13 and TRBJ2-7; D possibly corresponds to TRBD2 (6 bases). V was pared by 6 bases and J by 5 bases, with 14 bases between. The CDR3 consists of 13 residues. Germline assignment: CDR1 PRHDT and CDR2 FYEKMQ (reference sequence).

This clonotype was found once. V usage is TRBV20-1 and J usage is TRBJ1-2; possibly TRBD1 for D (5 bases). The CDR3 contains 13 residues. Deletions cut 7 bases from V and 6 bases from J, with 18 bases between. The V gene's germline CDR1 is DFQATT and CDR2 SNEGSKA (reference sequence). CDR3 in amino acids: CSVPGVRVNGYTF. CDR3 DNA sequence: TGCAGTGTCCCGGGGGTGCGCGTAAATGGCTACACCTTC.

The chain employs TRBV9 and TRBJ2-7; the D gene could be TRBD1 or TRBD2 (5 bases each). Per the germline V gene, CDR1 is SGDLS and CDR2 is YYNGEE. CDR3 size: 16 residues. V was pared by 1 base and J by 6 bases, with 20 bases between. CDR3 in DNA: TGTGCCAGCAGCGTACGCAGGGACGTCCAGGTTGCCGAGCAGTACTTC. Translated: CASSVRRDVQVAEQYF.